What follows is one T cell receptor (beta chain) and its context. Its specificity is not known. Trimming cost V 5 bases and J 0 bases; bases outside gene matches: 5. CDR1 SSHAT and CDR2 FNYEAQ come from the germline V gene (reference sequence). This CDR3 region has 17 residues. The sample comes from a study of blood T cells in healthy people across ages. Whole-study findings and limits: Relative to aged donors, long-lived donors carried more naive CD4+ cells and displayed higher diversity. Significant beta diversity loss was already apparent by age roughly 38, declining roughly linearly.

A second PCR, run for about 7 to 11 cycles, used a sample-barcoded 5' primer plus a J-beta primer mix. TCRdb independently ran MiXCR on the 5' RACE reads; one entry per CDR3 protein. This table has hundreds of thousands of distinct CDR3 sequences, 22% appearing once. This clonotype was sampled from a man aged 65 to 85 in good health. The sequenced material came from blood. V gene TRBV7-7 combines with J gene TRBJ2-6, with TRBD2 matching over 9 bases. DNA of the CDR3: TGTGCCAGCAGCCACGGACTAGCGAGCTCTGGGGCCAACGTCCTGACTTTC. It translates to CASSHGLASSGANVLTF.